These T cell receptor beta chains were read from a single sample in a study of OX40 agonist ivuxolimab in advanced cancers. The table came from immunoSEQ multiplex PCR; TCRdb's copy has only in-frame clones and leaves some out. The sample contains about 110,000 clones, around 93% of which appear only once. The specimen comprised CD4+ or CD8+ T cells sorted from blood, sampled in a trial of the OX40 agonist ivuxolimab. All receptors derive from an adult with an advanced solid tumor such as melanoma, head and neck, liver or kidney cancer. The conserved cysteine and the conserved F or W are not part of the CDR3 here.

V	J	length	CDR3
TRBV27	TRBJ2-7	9	ASSRGHEQY
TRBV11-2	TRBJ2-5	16	ASSLYQAGVLLGETQY
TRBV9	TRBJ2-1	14	ASSVGTSGTYNEQF
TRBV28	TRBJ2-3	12	ASRAFLSTDTQY
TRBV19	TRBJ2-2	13	ASSPSSANTGELF
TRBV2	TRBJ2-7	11	ASSFAPTYEQY
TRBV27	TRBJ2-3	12	ASRIGLASDTQY
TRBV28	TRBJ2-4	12	ASSGGGAKNIQY
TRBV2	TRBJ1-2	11	ASSPPGDYGYT
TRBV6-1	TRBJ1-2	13	ASSEGSQGAYGYT
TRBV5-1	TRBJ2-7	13	ASSRDIGRGYEQY
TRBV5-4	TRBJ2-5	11	ASSVGREETQY
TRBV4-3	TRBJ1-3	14	ASSQDIGSSGNTIY
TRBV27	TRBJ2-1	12	ASSFRTSSNEQF
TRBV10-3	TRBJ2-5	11	AAGRQGQETQY
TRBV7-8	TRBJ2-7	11	ASSATAVGEQY
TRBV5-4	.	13	ASTLGGQAAYEQY
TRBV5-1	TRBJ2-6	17	ASSLPPTQGRTGANVLT
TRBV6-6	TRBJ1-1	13	ASSSGTGGNTEAF
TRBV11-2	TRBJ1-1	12	ASSLVGMNTEAF
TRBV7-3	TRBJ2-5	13	ASSALGASGETQY
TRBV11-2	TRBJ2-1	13	ASSLGASGFNEQF
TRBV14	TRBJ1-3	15	ASSQTGFWDSGNTIY
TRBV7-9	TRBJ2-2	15	ASSLGGGRATTGELF
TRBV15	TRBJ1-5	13	ATSRDPGVGQPQH
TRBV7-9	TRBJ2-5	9	ASSLAETQY
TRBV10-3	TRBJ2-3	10	AIQGGTDTQY
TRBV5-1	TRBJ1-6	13	ASSLGTANNSPLH
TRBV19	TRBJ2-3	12	ASSVGLAGDTQY
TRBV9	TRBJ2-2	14	ASSAHRGRDTGELF
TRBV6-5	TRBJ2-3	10	ASSPDSYTQY
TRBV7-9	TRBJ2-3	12	ASSSPEDTDTQY
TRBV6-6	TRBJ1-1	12	AGGQGANLPEAF
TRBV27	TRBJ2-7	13	ASSPGTVLPYEQY
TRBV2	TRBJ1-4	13	ASRGSTGRSEKLF
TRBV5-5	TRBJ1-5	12	ASGGTGLFEPQH
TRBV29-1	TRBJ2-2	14	SARGPIAGGTGELF
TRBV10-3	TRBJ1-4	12	ATHTDGAGEKLF
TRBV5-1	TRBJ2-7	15	ASSLEVGRAGSYEQY
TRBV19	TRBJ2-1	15	ASSKDAGLGGLDEQF
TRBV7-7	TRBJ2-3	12	ASSLAEVSDTQY
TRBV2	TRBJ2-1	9	ASSFDNEQF
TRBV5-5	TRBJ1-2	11	ASSGQGVDGYT
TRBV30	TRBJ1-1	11	AWSEGLNTEAF
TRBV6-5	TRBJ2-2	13	ASSLYLAGAGELF